The 5 T cell receptor beta chains reported below all come from one sample, sequenced in a study of blood T cell repertoires in COVID-19 (dated by TCRdb to the early 2020s). The method was the immunoSEQ multiplex PCR assay. Held by TCRdb, this immuneACCESS table contains in-frame sequences only and omits some clones. Under half of the omission traces to an unresolved V gene where checked; the cause of the rest is unknown. For this sample there are 200,000 to 250,000 clones; more than 80% appear just once. The ten largest make up roughly 1.8% of the sample. Sequencing input: PBMCs or T cells enriched from blood (not recorded which). These receptors were collected from a man between 60 and 75 years old who had recovered from COVID-19.

The chain links TRBV27 to TRBJ2-5; TRBD1 matches at 7 bases. J lost 7 bases, V lost 4 bases, and 15 bases had no gene match. Germline-derived CDR1 and CDR2 are MNHEY and SMNVEV (reference sequence). The CDR3 is made up of 16 amino acids. In DNA, the CDR3 is TGTGCCAGCAGTTCTGCGGGCGACAGGGCTGTTTGGACCCAGTACTTC. Translation: CASSSAGDRAVWTQYF.

This clone has only a few counts. J is TRBJ1-6 and V is TRBV19, with D possibly TRBD1 on 5 matching bases. V was clipped by 4 bases and J by 10 bases, with 14 bases between them. This CDR3 comprises 14 residues. The germline gives CDR1 LNHDA, CDR2 SQIVND (reference sequence). For the CDR3, the DNA is TGTGCCAGTAGTAGTTTCCCAGGGCGGTCACCCCTCCACTTT. This translates into CASSSFPGRSPLHF.

The gene calls are TRBV4-3 and TRBJ2-7, with TRBD1 matching 8 bases. V lost 1 base, J lost 6 bases, and 8 bases stayed unmatched. This CDR3 is built from 15 residues. CDR1 is LGHNA and CDR2 is YSLEER in the germline V gene. The CDR3: CASSQVRQGASEQYF. The CDR3 DNA follows: TGCGCCAGCAGCCAAGTCAGGCAGGGGGCGTCCGAGCAGTACTTC.

V usage is TRBV3-1 (or the pseudogene TRBV3-2) and J usage is TRBJ1-1; D ambiguous. The CDR3 loop spans 11 amino acids. V lost 1 base and J lost 11, with 8 bases in between. Germline CDR1 is LGHDT and CDR2 is YNNKEL (reference sequence). The CDR3 region has the DNA TGTGCCAGCAGCCAAGGCGGACTGGCTTTCTTT. This encodes CASSQGGLAFF.

The CDR3, as DNA: TGCGCCAGCAGCCGCTTATTAGAGGGCTCCTACGAGCAGTACTTC. Protein sequence: CASSRLLEGSYEQYF. This rearrangement joins TRBV4-3 to TRBJ2-7; D is possibly TRBD2 (5 bases). Per germline, CDR1 LGHNA and CDR2 YSLEER. The V end lost 4 bases, the J end lost 0 bases, and 13 bases lay between the germline ends. This CDR3 spans 15 amino acids.